This T cell receptor (beta chain) was obtained from a study of OX40 agonist ivuxolimab in advanced cancers. Study results and caveats: There was clonal expansion of CD4+ and CD8+ blood T cells by week 6 at 0.1 to 3.0 mg/kg. Partial responders at 0.1-3.0 mg/kg had among the lowest clonal expansion.

Only in-frame clones appear in the TCRdb table, and some are missing; sequencing was by immunoSEQ multiplex PCR. The sample records over 10,000 clones, around 83% being singletons. This clone was recorded once. Its specificity is not known. J was trimmed by 1 base and V by 4 bases; bases with no gene match: 5. The V gene's germline CDR1 is ENHRY and CDR2 SYGVKD. This CDR3 contains 15 residues. Specimen: CD4+ or CD8+ T cells sorted from blood, collected in a trial of the OX40 agonist ivuxolimab. This chain joins TRBV10-3 and TRBJ1-1; 8 bases line up with TRBD1. This TCR was recovered from an adult with an advanced solid tumor such as melanoma, head and neck, liver or kidney cancer. The DNA of the CDR3 is TGTGCCATCAGTGGGCTAGGACAGGGGAACACTGAAGCTTTCTTT. Protein sequence: CAISGLGQGNTEAFF.